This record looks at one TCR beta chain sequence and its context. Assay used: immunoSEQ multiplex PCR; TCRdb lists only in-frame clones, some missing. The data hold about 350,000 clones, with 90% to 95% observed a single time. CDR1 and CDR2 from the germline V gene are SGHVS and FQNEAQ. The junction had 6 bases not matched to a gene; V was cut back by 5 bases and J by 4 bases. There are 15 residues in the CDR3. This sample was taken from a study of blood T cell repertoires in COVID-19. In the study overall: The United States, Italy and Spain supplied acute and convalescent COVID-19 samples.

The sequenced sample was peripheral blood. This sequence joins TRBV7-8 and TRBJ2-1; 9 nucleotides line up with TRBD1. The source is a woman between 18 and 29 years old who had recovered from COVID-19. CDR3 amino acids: CASSRRDRVYNEQFF. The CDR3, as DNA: TGTGCCAGCAGCCGCCGGGACAGGGTTTACAATGAGCAGTTCTTC.